This is a list of T cell receptor beta chains from one sample in a study of CD8 T cells in Susac syndrome. TCRdb analysed the immunoSEQ multiplex PCR reads with MiXCR anew, one entry per CDR3 protein. The sample includes about 190,000 distinct CDR3 sequences, approximately 95% of them seen just once. Input material: CD8+ T cells from PBMCs. The receptor set was obtained from a human donor with Susac syndrome. Both conserved end residues are part of each CDR3. Fields, in order: clone size, V gene, J gene, D gene, CDR3 DNA, CDR3 protein. The D gene is left open where the match is weak. Clone size is given for some rows only: seen once, a few or many times, or a class if the clone is expanded.

size: -; V: TRBV19; J: TRBJ2-5; D: -; DNA: TGTGCCAGTAGCCCCAGCATGACAGAGACCCAGTACTTC; CDR3: CASSPSMTETQYF
size: -; V: TRBV7-2; J: TRBJ1-4; D: TRBD1; DNA: TGTGCCAGCAGCTTATTACTGACAGGGAGTATCGGTAATGAAAAACTGTTTTTT; CDR3: CASSLLLTGSIGNEKLFF
size: -; V: TRBV6-5; J: TRBJ2-2; D: TRBD1; DNA: TGTGCCATCGCGGACAGGGGCACCGGGGAGCTGTTTTTT; CDR3: CAIADRGTGELFF
size: -; V: TRBV7-9; J: TRBJ2-1; D: -; DNA: TGTGCCAGCAGCCACCGGGAAGGGGGTATCAATGAGCAGTTCTTC; CDR3: CASSHREGGINEQFF
size: -; V: TRBV9; J: TRBJ1-1; D: TRBD1; DNA: TGTGCCAGCAGCCCGGGGACAGGGCGATCTGAAGCTTTCTTT; CDR3: CASSPGTGRSEAFF
size: -; V: TRBV25-1; J: TRBJ1-2; D: -; DNA: TGTGCCAGCAGTGAATTAGGTCTAGCTTTGAATGGCTACACCTTC; CDR3: CASSELGLALNGYTF
size: -; V: TRBV9; J: TRBJ2-7; D: -; DNA: TGTGCCAGCAGCGTAAAAGGGGCTAATGATGAGCAGTACTTC; CDR3: CASSVKGANDEQYF
size: -; V: TRBV5-6; J: TRBJ1-1; D: -; DNA: TGTGCCAGCAGCCAGAGGTGGCAGGACACTGAAGCTTTCTTT; CDR3: CASSQRWQDTEAFF
size: -; V: TRBV20-1; J: TRBJ2-2; D: -; DNA: TGCAGTGCTAGTGTCGGGGGCCAGAACACCGGGGAGCTGTTTTTT; CDR3: CSASVGGQNTGELFF
size: -; V: TRBV30; J: TRBJ1-5; D: -; DNA: TGTGCCTCATCACAAAATGACGATCAGCCCCAGCATTTT; CDR3: CASSQNDDQPQHF
size: -; V: TRBV24-1; J: TRBJ2-1; D: -; DNA: TGTGCCACCAGTGGGGAGGACTACACGTCCAATGAGCAGTTCTTC; CDR3: CATSGEDYTSNEQFF
size: -; V: TRBV7-9; J: TRBJ1-1; D: TRBD1; DNA: TGTGCCAGCAGCAAGGGACAGCCGAACACTGAAGCTTTCTTT; CDR3: CASSKGQPNTEAFF
size: -; V: TRBV20-1; J: TRBJ2-7; D: TRBD1; DNA: TGCAGTGCAGATGACAGGGGTGGGGAGCAGTACTTC; CDR3: CSADDRGGEQYF
size: once; V: TRBV20-1; J: TRBJ1-5; D: -; DNA: TGCAGTGCTAGAGATCCCCTGGGTCAGCCCCAGCATTTT; CDR3: CSARDPLGQPQHF
size: -; V: TRBV7-3; J: TRBJ2-7; D: TRBD1; DNA: TGTGCCAGCAGCGGGATGGACAGGGAGGAGCAGTACTTC; CDR3: CASSGMDREEQYF
size: -; V: TRBV27; J: TRBJ2-1; D: -; DNA: TGTGCCAGCAGTTTATCGTCCCTTAACAATGAGCAGTTCTTC; CDR3: CASSLSSLNNEQFF
size: -; V: TRBV9; J: TRBJ2-2; D: -; DNA: TGTGCCAGCAGCGTTGGAGGGTCCAACACCGGGGAGCTGTTTTTT; CDR3: CASSVGGSNTGELFF
size: -; V: TRBV29-1; J: TRBJ2-5; D: TRBD2; DNA: TGCAGCGTTGATACAGGCGGGGGGGTCCAAGAGACCCAGTACTTC; CDR3: CSVDTGGGVQETQYF